This TCR beta chain originates from a study of CD8 T cells in Susac syndrome. Looked up from germline, CDR1 is SGHDT and CDR2 is YYEEEE. V gave up 3 bases and J gave up 2 bases; unmatched junction bases: 6. This CDR3 is built from 15 residues. After extraction with the RNeasy kit, about 0.45 to 1 ug of the RNA was reverse transcribed using random hexamers. In TCRdb, the immunoSEQ multiplex PCR reads were re-called with MiXCR into one record per CDR3 protein. The data hold approximately 200,000 distinct CDR3 sequences, with about 93% observed a single time. The TCR comes from a human donor with multiple sclerosis. The chain links TRBV5-6 to TRBJ2-3, with TRBD2 matching 7 bases. Sequencing was performed on CD8+ T cells from PBMCs. CDR3 DNA sequence: TGTGCCAGCAGCTCCCTAGCGGAGGTCACAGATACGCAGTATTTT. Translated: CASSSLAEVTDTQYF.